This TCR beta chain was recovered during a study of T cell changes during pregnancy in multiple sclerosis (dated by TCRdb to about 2019). Describing the broader study: Changes in the T cell repertoire over the course of pregnancy were examined in this study in women with multiple sclerosis.

Libraries came from the immunoSEQ multiplex PCR assay. The immuneACCESS repertoire file appears here via TCRdb, limited to in-frame rearrangements. These files lack a portion of the clones; in checked studies, under half of the deficit traces to unresolved V genes, and the cause of the others is not known. This sample comprises approximately 100,000 clones, about 94% of them detected only once. The top ten clones comprise 0.7% to 0.9% of the sample. Relative to germline, V is missing 7 bases and J is missing 7 bases, with 6 bases of the junction outside any gene match. The germline V gene (reference sequence) specifies LNHDA as CDR1 and SQIVND as CDR2. There are 12 amino acids in the CDR3, from cysteine to phenylalanine inclusive. Only the CDR3 portion is preserved as DNA: 36 bases, with reading frame beginning at the first base. A note on this clone: Its antigen remains unidentified. Nothing much larger sits one base from this clone, and base qualities are not available.

Recombination joined TRBV19 with TRBJ2-7; TRBD2 matches 8 bases in the middle. The receptor was derived from a female donor with multiple sclerosis, enrolled in a pregnancy study. The sequenced sample was peripheral blood, obtained before pregnancy. The CDR3 has the sequence CASNDGGAEQYF. At the DNA level, the sequence is TGTGCCAGTAACGACGGGGGGGCAGAGCAGTACTTC.